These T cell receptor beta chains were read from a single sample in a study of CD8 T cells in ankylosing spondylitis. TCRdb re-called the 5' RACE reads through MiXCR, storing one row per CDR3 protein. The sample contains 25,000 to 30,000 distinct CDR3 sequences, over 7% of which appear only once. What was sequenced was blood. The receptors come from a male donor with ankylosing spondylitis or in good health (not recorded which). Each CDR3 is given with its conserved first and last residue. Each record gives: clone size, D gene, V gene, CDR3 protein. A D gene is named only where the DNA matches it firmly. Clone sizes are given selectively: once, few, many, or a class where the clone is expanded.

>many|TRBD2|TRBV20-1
CSARDHLAGGLTGELFF
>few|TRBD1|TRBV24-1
CATSAPGQRNTGELFF
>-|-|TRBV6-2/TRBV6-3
CASSWTREQYF
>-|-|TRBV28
CASRPGRNQLFF
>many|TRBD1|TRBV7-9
CASTMGDSGYEQYF
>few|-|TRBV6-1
CASSEIGARGETQYF
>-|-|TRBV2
CASSAGQSYEQYF
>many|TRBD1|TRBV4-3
CASSPSGQGYEQYF
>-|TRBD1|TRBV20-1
CRTGKQETQYF
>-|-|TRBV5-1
CASSFSRDPTNEKLFF
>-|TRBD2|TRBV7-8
CASSPLAGANTGELFF
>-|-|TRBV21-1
CASSKSSANTGELFF
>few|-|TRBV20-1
CSALGPFSNQPQHF
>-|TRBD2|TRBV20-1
CSARDWEGTDTQYF
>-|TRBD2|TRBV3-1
CASSQGGSAHNEQFF
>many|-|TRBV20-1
CSARGPGDTQYF
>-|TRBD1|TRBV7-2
CASSYTGTASYNEQFF
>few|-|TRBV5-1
CASSPGQGNTGELFF
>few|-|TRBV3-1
CASSQVGSGINTQYF
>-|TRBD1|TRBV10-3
CAIKGAAGGSTDTQYF
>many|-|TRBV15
CATSRDPRGDEAFF
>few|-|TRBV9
CASSLAPSTDTQYF
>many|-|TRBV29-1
CSAGGNTGELFF
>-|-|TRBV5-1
CASRGGGLNTEAFF
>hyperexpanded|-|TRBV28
CASSVRGADGYTF
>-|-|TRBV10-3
CAISESPGYEQYF
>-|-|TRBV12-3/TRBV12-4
CASSLGLHTDTQYF
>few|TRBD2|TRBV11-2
CASSPGLAANTGELFF
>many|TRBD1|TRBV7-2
CASSPGTGAYNEQFF
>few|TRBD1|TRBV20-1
CSARDRGYNEQFF
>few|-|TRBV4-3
CASSQSYYTGELFF
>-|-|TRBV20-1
CSARVLSTDTQYF
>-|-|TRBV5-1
CASSFEGFSGEQYF
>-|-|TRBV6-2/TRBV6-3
CASRPGGSRGKQYF
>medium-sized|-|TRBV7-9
CASSLAGQGTSSDYGYTF
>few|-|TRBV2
CASSGSAFTFSGANVLTF
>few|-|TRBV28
CASSPINTEAFF
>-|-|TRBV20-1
CSARWGRGNLNTEAFF
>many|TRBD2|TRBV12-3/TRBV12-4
CASSLSRAGGSSYNEQFF
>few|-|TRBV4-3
CASSQSPSANTGELFF
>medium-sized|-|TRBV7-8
CASSLGFMGNTEAFF
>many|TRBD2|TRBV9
CASSVAGGSYNEQFF
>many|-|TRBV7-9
CASSPWGENYNEQFF
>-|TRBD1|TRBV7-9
CASSTTGGAYEQYF